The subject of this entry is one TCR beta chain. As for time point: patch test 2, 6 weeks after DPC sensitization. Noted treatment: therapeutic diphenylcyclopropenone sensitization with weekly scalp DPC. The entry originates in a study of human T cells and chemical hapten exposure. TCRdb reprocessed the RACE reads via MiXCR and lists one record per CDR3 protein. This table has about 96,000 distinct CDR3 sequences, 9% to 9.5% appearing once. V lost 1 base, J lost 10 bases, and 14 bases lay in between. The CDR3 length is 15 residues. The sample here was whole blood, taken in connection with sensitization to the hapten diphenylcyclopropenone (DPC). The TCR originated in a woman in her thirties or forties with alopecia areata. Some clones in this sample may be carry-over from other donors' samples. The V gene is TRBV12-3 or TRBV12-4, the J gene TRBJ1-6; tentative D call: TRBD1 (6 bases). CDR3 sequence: CASSLGAVRGSPLHF. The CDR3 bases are TGTGCCAGCAGTTTAGGGGCGGTCAGGGGCTCACCCCTCCACTTT.